This record concerns one T cell receptor beta chain sequence. This sample was taken from a study of blood T cell repertoires in COVID-19. Study in general: COVID-19 samples from acute and convalescent phases originated in the United States, Italy and Spain. The cDNA or gDNA used as material had been derived from T cells, B-cell-depleted T cells, or PBMCs.

Authors' processing steps: From reference gene primer amplification, estimates of nucleated cell counts were derived. Libraries were prepared by immunoSEQ multiplex PCR; TCRdb keeps only in-frame clonotypes and omits some of them. The D gene and trimming were derived from the DNA, and the V and J assignments and clone size from that table. The table lists over 150,000 clones, roughly 87% of them singletons. The V and J ends lost 3 bases and 7 bases, in that order; junction bases with no gene match: 5. The germline CDR1 and CDR2 sequences are SGHDT and YYEEEE. The CDR3 totals 15 residues. The sequenced sample was peripheral blood. The TCR sequence derives from a woman aged 60-70 years who had recovered from COVID-19. The J gene is TRBJ1-6, the V gene TRBV5-6, with 9 bases aligning to TRBD1. The CDR3 coding sequence is TGTGCCAGCAGCTACGGGACAGGGTCAAATTCACCCCTCCACTTT. This translates into CASSYGTGSNSPLHF.